Listed below are T cell receptor beta chains from one sample, sequenced in a study of blood T cells in healthy people across ages. In TCRdb, the 5' RACE reads were re-called with MiXCR into one record per CDR3 protein. Of 750,000 to 850,000 distinct CDR3 sequences listed, approximately 25% were seen once; the top ten hold more than 3%. These same records also appear under a second study, on T cells of mothers and their children.

Sequenced: blood. These receptors were taken from a boy younger than 18 in good health. Both conserved end residues are part of each CDR3. Each record gives: clone size, J gene, V gene, D gene, CDR3 DNA, CDR3 protein. The D gene is left open where the match is weak. Not every row has a clone size; where given, it reads once, few, many or a size class.

clone size: .
J gene: TRBJ2-1
V gene: TRBV6-7
D gene: .
CDR3 DNA: TGTGCCAGCAGTTGGAGCCTCACTGAGCAGTTCTTC
CDR3 protein: CASSWSLTEQFF

clone size: few
J gene: TRBJ2-3
V gene: TRBV11-1
D gene: TRBD1
CDR3 DNA: TGTGCCAGCAGCTTAGCCCTGGACAGGGAAACAGATACGCAGTATTTT
CDR3 protein: CASSLALDRETDTQYF

clone size: .
J gene: TRBJ2-1
V gene: TRBV6-2/TRBV6-3
D gene: TRBD2
CDR3 DNA: TGTGCCAGCAGATCTCCGGGAGGGCGGAATGAGCAGTTCTTC
CDR3 protein: CASRSPGGRNEQFF

clone size: .
J gene: TRBJ1-5
V gene: TRBV15
D gene: TRBD1
CDR3 DNA: TGTGCCACCAGCGGCACCGGGACAGGGGATTTGGGTAATCAGCCCCAGCATTTT
CDR3 protein: CATSGTGTGDLGNQPQHF

clone size: .
J gene: TRBJ2-7
V gene: TRBV4-1
D gene: .
CDR3 DNA: TGCGCCAGCAGCCAAGGGCAAGGGACCACCTACGAGCAGTACTTC
CDR3 protein: CASSQGQGTTYEQYF

clone size: .
J gene: TRBJ2-1
V gene: TRBV20-1
D gene: TRBD2
CDR3 DNA: TGCAGTGCTATGCTAGCGGTAAAATACAATGAGCAGTTCTTC
CDR3 protein: CSAMLAVKYNEQFF

clone size: few
J gene: TRBJ2-7
V gene: TRBV28
D gene: TRBD1
CDR3 DNA: TGTGCCAGCAGCCGGAGCGGGACAGGGAGAGGTTACGAGCAGTACTTC
CDR3 protein: CASSRSGTGRGYEQYF

clone size: few
J gene: TRBJ1-1
V gene: TRBV5-6
D gene: .
CDR3 DNA: TGTGCCAGCAGCTTTTCCCCCCTCGCCACAAGCAACGTTGAAGCTTTCTTT
CDR3 protein: CASSFSPLATSNVEAFF

clone size: few
J gene: TRBJ2-5
V gene: TRBV20-1
D gene: .
CDR3 DNA: TGCAATGCTAGAGATCCCACGGAGACCCAGTACTTC
CDR3 protein: CNARDPTETQYF

clone size: .
J gene: TRBJ2-7
V gene: TRBV27
D gene: TRBD2
CDR3 DNA: TGTGCCAGCAGTTTACTCGGGACTAGCGGGCCGCTCTCCTACGAGCAGTACTTC
CDR3 protein: CASSLLGTSGPLSYEQYF

clone size: few
J gene: TRBJ2-7
V gene: TRBV10-3
D gene: .
CDR3 DNA: TGTGCCATCAGTGCCGGGACTCGGAGCTCCTACGAGCAGTACTTC
CDR3 protein: CAISAGTRSSYEQYF

clone size: few
J gene: TRBJ2-1
V gene: TRBV20-1
D gene: .
CDR3 DNA: TGCAGTGCTAGGCCTCTCTCGAGCTCCTACAATGAGCAGTTCTTC
CDR3 protein: CSARPLSSSYNEQFF

clone size: .
J gene: TRBJ2-5
V gene: TRBV12-2
D gene: .
CDR3 DNA: TGTGCAAGTCGCTTAGCGCGGGACGAAGAGACCCAGTACTTC
CDR3 protein: CASRLARDEETQYF

clone size: .
J gene: TRBJ2-1
V gene: TRBV6-5
D gene: .
CDR3 DNA: TGTGCCAGCAGAACATCAGACAATGAGCAGCTCTTC
CDR3 protein: CASRTSDNEQLF

clone size: .
J gene: TRBJ2-1
V gene: TRBV15
D gene: .
CDR3 DNA: TGTGCCACCAGCAGAGAAGTGGGAGACTACTGGGGCCCCAACAATGAGCAGTTCTTC
CDR3 protein: CATSREVGDYWGPNNEQFF

clone size: .
J gene: TRBJ2-1
V gene: TRBV11-2
D gene: TRBD2
CDR3 DNA: TGTGCCAGCAGCTTAGAGGGGGTCATAGCGGGACTCGCTGAGCAGTTCTTC
CDR3 protein: CASSLEGVIAGLAEQFF

clone size: few
J gene: TRBJ2-3
V gene: TRBV14
D gene: .
CDR3 DNA: TGTGCCAGCAGCCCACGACACACAGATACGCGGTATTTT
CDR3 protein: CASSPRHTDTRYF

clone size: .
J gene: TRBJ2-7
V gene: TRBV15
D gene: .
CDR3 DNA: TGTGCCACCAGCAAAGGGACAACCTACGAGCAGTACTTC
CDR3 protein: CATSKGTTYEQYF

clone size: .
J gene: TRBJ1-4
V gene: TRBV12-3/TRBV12-4
D gene: .
CDR3 DNA: TGTGCCAGCGGTAGGGGATCCCCGTGGGAAAAACTGTTTTTT
CDR3 protein: CASGRGSPWEKLFF

clone size: few
J gene: TRBJ2-3
V gene: TRBV28
D gene: .
CDR3 DNA: TGTGCCAGCAGTTCCCCAGGGGCGGTGGCAGATACGCAGTATTTT
CDR3 protein: CASSSPGAVADTQYF

clone size: .
J gene: TRBJ2-5
V gene: TRBV11-3
D gene: TRBD2
CDR3 DNA: TGTGCCCGCCGGGAGGGTCAACAAGAGACCCAGTACTTC
CDR3 protein: CARREGQQETQYF

clone size: few
J gene: TRBJ2-7
V gene: TRBV4-1
D gene: TRBD1
CDR3 DNA: TGCGCCAGCAGCCAAGGGGCACAGGGGAACTACGAGCAGTACTTC
CDR3 protein: CASSQGAQGNYEQYF

clone size: few
J gene: TRBJ2-1
V gene: TRBV20-1
D gene: TRBD1
CDR3 DNA: TGCAGTGCTAGAGACTGGGACAGGGAGAGTATAGTTGAGTTGAATGAGCAGTTCTTC
CDR3 protein: CSARDWDRESIVELNEQFF

clone size: .
J gene: TRBJ2-2
V gene: TRBV4-1
D gene: TRBD2
CDR3 DNA: TGCGCCAGCAGCCAAGATTGGGCGGGGGCCGGGGAGCTGTTTTTT
CDR3 protein: CASSQDWAGAGELFF

clone size: .
J gene: TRBJ2-7
V gene: TRBV6-2/TRBV6-3
D gene: .
CDR3 DNA: TGTGCCAGCAGCTACGGATACGGGCAGTACTTC
CDR3 protein: CASSYGYGQYF

clone size: .
J gene: TRBJ1-2
V gene: TRBV9
D gene: .
CDR3 DNA: TGCGCCAGCAGCGAGGGGGGCGGTTGGCACGTCGGCTACACCTTC
CDR3 protein: CASSEGGGWHVGYTF

clone size: .
J gene: TRBJ2-7
V gene: TRBV21-1
D gene: .
CDR3 DNA: TGTGCCAGCAGCAAAGCCCGAGGACAGGATCCTAGGGAGCAGTACTTC
CDR3 protein: CASSKARGQDPREQYF

clone size: .
J gene: TRBJ2-1
V gene: TRBV20-1
D gene: TRBD2
CDR3 DNA: TGCAGTGCTCCGACTAGCCTTGGGTCGCGGCAGTTCTTC
CDR3 protein: CSAPTSLGSRQFF

clone size: few
J gene: TRBJ2-7
V gene: TRBV7-3
D gene: TRBD2
CDR3 DNA: TGTGCCAGCAGCCCTGGGGGGGTCCCCTACGAGCAGTACTTC
CDR3 protein: CASSPGGVPYEQYF

clone size: .
J gene: TRBJ2-1
V gene: TRBV6-5
D gene: .
CDR3 DNA: TGTGCCAGCAGTTACCTGATTTCGGATGAGCAGTTCTTC
CDR3 protein: CASSYLISDEQFF

clone size: .
J gene: TRBJ2-3
V gene: TRBV15
D gene: .
CDR3 DNA: TGTGCCACCAGTCGAATGGACCGAGTGGCAGATACGCAGTATTTT
CDR3 protein: CATSRMDRVADTQYF

clone size: few
J gene: TRBJ2-1
V gene: TRBV20-1
D gene: .
CDR3 DNA: TGCAGTGCTAGAGAAGAACTAGCCGCTTACAATGAGCAGTTCTTC
CDR3 protein: CSAREELAAYNEQFF

clone size: few
J gene: TRBJ1-5
V gene: TRBV27
D gene: TRBD1
CDR3 DNA: TGTGCCAGCAGCCCACGGAAAATGCGGGACAGGTATCAGCCCCAGCATTTT
CDR3 protein: CASSPRKMRDRYQPQHF

clone size: .
J gene: TRBJ2-3
V gene: TRBV7-2
D gene: TRBD2
CDR3 DNA: TGTGCCAGCAGCTTACCTGGACTAGCGGCACTCACAGATACGCAGTATTTT
CDR3 protein: CASSLPGLAALTDTQYF

clone size: many
J gene: TRBJ2-5
V gene: TRBV29-1
D gene: TRBD1
CDR3 DNA: TGCACCTCGGGACAGGGCGGAGAGACCCAGTACTTC
CDR3 protein: CTSGQGGETQYF

clone size: many
J gene: TRBJ2-4
V gene: TRBV29-1
D gene: TRBD1
CDR3 DNA: TGCAGCGTTGTCGGGACAGAAAACATTCAGTACTTC
CDR3 protein: CSVVGTENIQYF

clone size: .
J gene: TRBJ2-3
V gene: TRBV6-5
D gene: .
CDR3 DNA: TGTGCCAGCAGCCGCCTTACCCCCTCCAATCAGTATTTT
CDR3 protein: CASSRLTPSNQYF

clone size: .
J gene: TRBJ1-4
V gene: TRBV4-1
D gene: .
CDR3 DNA: TGCGCCAGCAGCCAAGATCGGGGGGCGACTGAAAAACTGTTTTTT
CDR3 protein: CASSQDRGATEKLFF

clone size: .
J gene: TRBJ1-4
V gene: TRBV4-3
D gene: .
CDR3 DNA: TGCGCCAGCAGCCAAGATTCCTCGGGAATTAAGAGTGAAAAACTGTTTTTT
CDR3 protein: CASSQDSSGIKSEKLFF

clone size: few
J gene: TRBJ1-2
V gene: TRBV28
D gene: .
CDR3 DNA: TGTGCCAGCAGTTTAAGCGGTTGGAGGGCCCAGGAAGGCTACACCTTC
CDR3 protein: CASSLSGWRAQEGYTF

clone size: .
J gene: TRBJ1-1
V gene: TRBV20-1
D gene: .
CDR3 DNA: TGCAGTGCCCAAATAGGGGTGAACACTGAAGCTTTCTTT
CDR3 protein: CSAQIGVNTEAFF

clone size: .
J gene: TRBJ1-2
V gene: TRBV15
D gene: .
CDR3 DNA: TGTGCCACCAGCGCCGGACAGAACTATGGCTACACCTTC
CDR3 protein: CATSAGQNYGYTF

clone size: .
J gene: TRBJ2-7
V gene: TRBV15
D gene: TRBD1
CDR3 DNA: TGTGCCACCAGCAGAGATGACAGGGGGCCCTTCGAGCAGTGCTTC
CDR3 protein: CATSRDDRGPFEQCF

clone size: few
J gene: TRBJ2-2
V gene: TRBV11-3
D gene: TRBD1
CDR3 DNA: TGTGCCAGCAGCTATCGGACAGGGGCGCCGGACACCGGGGAGCTGTTTTTT
CDR3 protein: CASSYRTGAPDTGELFF

clone size: .
J gene: TRBJ1-1
V gene: TRBV29-1
D gene: .
CDR3 DNA: TGCAGCACCATAGGAGGGGGCACTGAAGCTTTCTTT
CDR3 protein: CSTIGGGTEAFF

clone size: .
J gene: TRBJ2-3
V gene: TRBV7-2
D gene: .
CDR3 DNA: TGTGCCAGCAGCTTAGATTGTGGGGGGGGCGGAGATACGCAGTATTTT
CDR3 protein: CASSLDCGGGGDTQYF